This TCR beta chain comes out of a study of blood T cell repertoires in COVID-19 (dated by TCRdb to between 2020 and 2021). Regarding the research as a whole: Collaborator samples came from the United States, Italy and Spain and covered acute and convalescent phases of COVID-19. The material from the prospective study consisted of cDNA or gDNA derived from T cells, B-cell-depleted T cells, or PBMCs. Deeply sampled blood TCRbeta repertoires from subjects exposed to, actively infected with, or recovered from COVID-19 were included in the dataset. The repertoires were made available in a free public database intended to serve as a resource for research on the immune response to SARS-CoV-2. The samples were drawn from the first 160 participants of the ongoing ImmuneRACE study and from more than 1,000 subjects provided by 6 global collaborators. Sample metadata almost always included a de-identified subject ID, COVID-19 status, age in years and sex. Where available, HLA class I and class II types were obtained from metadata supplied by the sample provider rather than from assay-based typing. Study-wide conclusions, independent of this receptor: How much clinical and demographic metadata was included differed by source and by participant, and the metadata was provided uncurated.

Whole blood was collected in K2EDTA tubes by collaborating institutions according to the institutions' own protocols. For TCRbeta analysis, collaborators shipped samples as frozen whole blood, isolated PBMCs, or DNA extracted from either of those sample types. The immunoSEQ Assay, a bias-controlled multiplex PCR, was used to amplify TCRbeta CDR3 regions from genomic DNA. The study's processing was this. The number of nucleated cells in each sample was estimated by amplification of reference gene primers within the assay. To quantify the absolute abundance of each unique TCRbeta CDR3 rearrangement, sequence reads were collapsed and filtered. For each sample, productive Simpson clonality was calculated as the square root of Simpson's diversity index over productive rearrangements. TCRdb took this table from immuneACCESS and kept in-frame rearrangements with V and J called. Such tables lack part of the clones; where checked against another copy, unresolved V genes explain under half of the gap, and the rest is unexplained. D and trimming come from the DNA, and the V and J calls and clone size come from that table. Counted in this sample were around 260,000 clones; around 80% of them appeared once. Around 4% of the sample is taken by the ten largest.

With respect to this clone: Its antigen remains undetermined. The sample holds no much larger clone one base away, and base qualities are not on file.

This receptor was obtained from a man between 60 and 70 years old with acute or convalescent COVID-19. Material: peripheral blood.

The nucleotide sequence is given as TGTGCCACCAGCAGAGATCCGGCAGGCCATGGAAACACCATATATTTT. Its protein is CATSRDPAGHGNTIYF. This receptor chain uses TRBV15 and TRBJ1-3; the D gene identity is not certain. The cysteine opens and the phenylalanine closes a CDR3 of 16 amino acids. Only the CDR3 DNA is retained, 48 bases long and in frame from the first base. Looking up the germline V gene (reference sequence) yields CDR1 LNHNV and CDR2 YYDKDF. Trimming at the junction amounts to 0 bases on V and 3 bases on J, and the germline ends lie 12 bases apart.